The 14 T cell receptor beta chains reported below all come from one sample, sequenced in a study of T cells in Graves' hyperthyroidism and ophthalmopathy. The investigators amplified TCR beta CDR3 regions from RNA transcripts. Initially, a first-round RT-PCR of the TCR CDR3 employed the HTBI primer set. TCRdb used MiXCR to reprocess the multiplex PCR reads, holding one entry per CDR3 protein. The sample contains over 700,000 distinct CDR3 sequences, around 20% of which appear only once. The source material was blood. The receptor source for this set is a woman in her forties or fifties with Graves' hyperthyroidism that later progressed to Graves' ophthalmopathy.

This clonotype was seen a few times. The J gene is TRBJ2-4, the V gene TRBV10-3; 9 bases map to TRBD2. Germline V gene lookup returns CDR1 ENHRY and CDR2 SYGVKD. V was pared by 4 bases and J by 1 base, with 2 bases of the junction left unmatched. This CDR3 contains 15 residues. The CDR3 region is CAISGSGGAKNIQYF. DNA of the CDR3: TGTGCCATCAGTGGTAGCGGGGGTGCCAAAAACATTCAGTACTTC.

This clonotype was picked up many times. This rearrangement joins TRBV3-1 to TRBJ1-5; D uncertain. Germline V gene sequence: CDR1 LGHDT, CDR2 YNNKEL (reference sequence). V lost 1 base, J lost 3 bases, and 10 bases lay in between. This CDR3 region has 15 residues. CDR3 nucleotide sequence: TGTGCCAGCAGCCAAGGTCGCCATCCCAATCAGCCCCAGCATTTT. It codes for CASSQGRHPNQPQHF.

This clonotype was recorded a few times. The gene calls are TRBV11-2 and TRBJ1-3, with TRBD1 as a possible D gene (5 bases). This CDR3 is built from 16 residues. V was cut by 7 bases and J by 9 bases, with 25 bases left in between. Germline CDR1 and CDR2: SGHAT and FQNNGV. The CDR3 DNA sequence: TGTGCCAGCACAACTTTTGTGGGGGAACTTTATGGCACCATATATTTT. Encoded protein: CASTTFVGELYGTIYF.

The V call is TRBV20-1, the J call TRBJ2-1; TRBD2 agrees at 8 bases. V was clipped by 4 bases and J by 6 bases; unmatched bases: 8. CDR1 and CDR2 (germline): DFQATT, SNEGSKA (reference sequence). This CDR3 region has 14 residues. As DNA, the CDR3 is TGCAGTGCTATCCTCGCGGGGGGACGCAATGAGCAGTTCTTC. As protein: CSAILAGGRNEQFF.

J is TRBJ2-6 and V is TRBV27; 11 nucleotides agree with TRBD1. Germline assignment: CDR1 MNHEY and CDR2 SMNVEV (reference sequence). V shed 4 bases, J shed 0 bases, and the junction held 11 bases outside the gene matches. The CDR3 consists of 20 residues. The DNA of the CDR3 is TGTGCCAGCAGTTCCCTTGGGACAGGGGGATTACACTCTGGGGCCAACGTCCTGACTTTC. This encodes CASSSLGTGGLHSGANVLTF.

The chain has TRBV9 and TRBJ2-5; TRBD2 might be the D (6 bases). The germline V gene has CDR1 SGDLS and CDR2 YYNGEE. The length of the CDR3 is 15 residues. Trimming took off 0 bases at V and 3 bases at J, with 12 bases between the two ends. The CDR3 spells CASSVAGTGEETQYF. The CDR3 nucleotides are TGTGCCAGCAGCGTAGCCGGGACTGGCGAAGAGACCCAGTACTTC.

This clonotype was counted once. A much bigger clone sits one base away, suggesting this may be a read error. The V call is TRBV20-1, the J call TRBJ2-3; 8 bases map to TRBD2. V lost 1 base and J lost 4; bases outside the gene matches: 10. This CDR3 contains 16 residues. Germline CDR1 reads DFQATT; CDR2 reads SNEGSKA (reference sequence). This CDR3 is CSARVAAGVVADTQYF. DNA of the CDR3: TGCAGTGCTAGAGTAGCAGCGGGGGTAGTCGCAGATACGCAGTATTTT.

This clonotype was counted a few times. V usage is TRBV18 and J usage is TRBJ2-5; 13 bases map to TRBD2. The CDR3 length is 15 residues. Per the germline V gene, CDR1 is KGHSH and CDR2 is LQKENI. The V gene end was trimmed by 5 bases and the J gene end by 4 bases; junction bases not matched to a gene: 4. CDR3 nucleotides: TGTGCCAGCTCAGCGACTAGCGGGGGGACAGAGACCCAGTACTTC. This translates into CASSATSGGTETQYF.

The sample holds many counts of this clonotype. The chain has TRBV11-2 and TRBJ1-2; 7 nucleotides align to TRBD1. The junction had 5 bases not matched to a gene; V was cut back by 5 bases and J by 2 bases. The germline gives CDR1 SGHAT, CDR2 FQNNGV. This CDR3 region has 14 residues. This CDR3 reads CASSRLTGNYGYTF. CDR3 nucleotide sequence: TGTGCCAGCAGCCGTTTGACAGGGAACTATGGCTACACCTTC.

The chain uses TRBV12-5 and TRBJ1-3, with 8 positions matching TRBD1. There are 20 residues in the CDR3. Germline assignment: CDR1 LGHNT and CDR2 FRNRAP. Germline trimming cut 3 bases from V and 0 bases from J; bases unmatched to any gene: 16. CDR3: CASGFFLPQGDRISGNTIYF. DNA for the CDR3: TGTGCTAGTGGTTTTTTCTTACCCCAGGGGGACAGGATCTCTGGAAACACCATATATTTT.

This clonotype was observed at least ten times. The chain is built from TRBV7-9 and TRBJ2-2, with D possibly matching TRBD1 (6 bases). This CDR3 contains 15 residues. Trimming removed 5 bases at V and 5 bases at J, with 15 bases between. The germline gives CDR1 SEHNR, CDR2 FQNEAQ (reference sequence). CDR3 amino acids: CASSPYRVRTGELFF. The CDR3 bases are TGTGCCAGCAGCCCATACAGGGTTCGGACCGGGGAGCTGTTTTTT.

This clonotype was counted many times. The chain employs TRBV2 and TRBJ2-5, with 14 bases lining up with TRBD2. The CDR3 has 15 residues. Germline V lookup: CDR1 SNHLY, CDR2 FYNNEI. V lost 7 bases and J lost 4; bases outside the gene matches: 5. As DNA, the CDR3 is TGTGCCAGCATCCCGACTAGCGGGGGGGGAGAGACCCAGTACTTC. Translated: CASIPTSGGGETQYF.

Ten or more counts support this clonotype. V and J are TRBV18 and TRBJ2-7; 8 bases are shared with TRBD1. The CDR3 loop spans 14 amino acids. The germline CDR1 and CDR2 sequences are KGHSH and LQKENI. V gave up 3 bases and J gave up 3 bases; unmatched junction bases: 4. The CDR3 sequence is CASSPATGDYEQYF. The CDR3 DNA reads as TGTGCCAGCTCACCGGCGACAGGGGACTACGAGCAGTACTTC.

This clonotype was seen repeatedly, ten times or more. The chain carries TRBV20-1 and TRBJ2-7; no reliable D call. The CDR3 has 13 amino acids. Looked up from germline, CDR1 is DFQATT and CDR2 is SNEGSKA (reference sequence). Trimming pared 3 bases from V and 3 bases from J, leaving 12 bases between. The CDR3 region is CSARAPDFYEQYF. CDR3 coding DNA: TGCAGTGCTAGGGCACCGGATTTCTACGAGCAGTACTTC.